This passage covers 19 T cell receptor beta chains from one sample sequenced in a study of OX40 agonist ivuxolimab in advanced cancers. Only in-frame clones appear in the TCRdb table, and some are missing; sequencing was by immunoSEQ multiplex PCR. The table includes over 20,000 clones, roughly 78% detected once. This specimen consisted of CD4+ or CD8+ T cells sorted from blood, obtained in a trial of the OX40 agonist ivuxolimab. Every receptor here comes from an adult with an advanced solid tumor such as melanoma, head and neck, liver or kidney cancer.

CDR3 amino acids: CASSGWRGLADTQYF. CDR3 sequence (DNA): TGTGCCAGCAGTGGCTGGCGGGGGCTCGCAGATACGCAGTATTTT. The V and J genes are TRBV28 and TRBJ2-3; TRBD2 might be the D (7 bases). Germline V gene lookup returns CDR1 MDHEN and CDR2 SYDVKM. The CDR3 has 15 amino acids. The V and J ends lost 5 bases and 4 bases respectively, with 16 bases between them.

The chain uses TRBV10-3 and TRBJ1-2; 7 nucleotides match TRBD1. Trimming took 8 bases from V and 4 from J; bases not matched to a gene: 10. CDR1 ENHRY and CDR2 SYGVKD come from the germline V gene. This CDR3 has 14 amino acids. CDR3 coding DNA: TGTGCCATCGCGCCGGGGGGGACAGTCTATGGCTACACCTTC. Its protein product is CAIAPGGTVYGYTF.

V usage is TRBV5-5 and J usage is TRBJ2-5; 9 positions match TRBD2. Germline-derived CDR1 and CDR2 are SGHKS and YYEKEE (reference sequence). After removal of 2 bases from V and 1 base from J, the junction contained 3 bases not matched to a gene. This CDR3 spans 15 amino acids. CDR3 nucleotides: TGTGCCAGCAGCTTCCTAGCGGGACTCCAAGAGACCCAGTACTTC. This translates into CASSFLAGLQETQYF.

V gene TRBV7-2 combines with J gene TRBJ2-5; 14 bases fit TRBD2. Germline V lookup: CDR1 SGHTA, CDR2 FQGNSA. With 0 bases clipped from V and 3 bases from J, the junction kept 3 bases outside the gene matches. CDR3 length: 17 amino acids. Here the CDR3 reads CASSLARLAGGKETQYF. The CDR3 DNA reads as TGTGCCAGCAGCTTAGCCCGACTAGCGGGGGGGAAAGAGACCCAGTACTTC. The full variable domain, its missing parts supplied by reference TRBV7-2 and TRBJ2-5, is GAGVSQSPSNKVTEKGKDVELRCDPISGHTALYWYRQSLGQGLEFLIYFQGNSAPDKSGLPSDRFSAERTGGSVSTLTIQRTQQEDSAVYLCASSLARLAGGKETQYFGPGTRLLVL.

This clone was seen a few times. J is TRBJ1-2 and V is TRBV30, with 9 bases matching TRBD1. The CDR3 is made up of 14 amino acids. The junction had 6 bases not matched to a gene; V was cut back by 4 bases and J by 3 bases. The V gene's germline CDR1 is GTSNPN and CDR2 SVGIG (reference sequence). The CDR3 is CAWNIQGADYGYTF. DNA for the CDR3: TGTGCCTGGAACATACAGGGGGCGGACTATGGCTACACCTTC.

The V gene is TRBV5-4, the J gene TRBJ2-6; 9 bases align to TRBD1. The germline V gene has CDR1 SGHNT and CDR2 YYREEE (reference sequence). V shed 4 bases, J shed 1 base, and the junction held 6 bases outside the gene matches. This CDR3 contains 17 residues. DNA for the CDR3: TGTGCCAGCAGCCCGGGGACAGGGTTATCTGGGGCCAACGTCCTGACTTTC. As protein: CASSPGTGLSGANVLTF.

The chain couples TRBV30 to TRBJ2-1; TRBD2 might be the D (5 bases). Looked up from germline, CDR1 is GTSNPN and CDR2 is SVGIG (reference sequence). V lost 3 bases, J lost 6 bases, and 18 bases lay in between. This CDR3 has 15 amino acids. CDR3 sequence reads: CAWRGFRGASNEQFF. The DNA for the CDR3 is TGTGCCTGGAGAGGATTCCGGGGAGCGAGCAATGAGCAGTTCTTC.

This clone has just one count. The chain recombines TRBV7-9 with TRBJ2-5, with a weak D call TRBD2 (7 bases). This CDR3 is 14 amino acids long. V shed 3 bases and J shed 5 bases, with 13 bases lying between them. CDR1 and CDR2 from the germline V gene are SEHNR and FQNEAQ (reference sequence). The DNA of the CDR3 is TGTGCCAGCAGCTTTACAGGGAGGGGGGAGACCCAGTACTTC. Its protein is CASSFTGRGETQYF.

The rearrangement joins TRBV30 to TRBJ2-6, with D possibly matching TRBD1 (6 bases). V dropped 0 bases and J dropped 5 bases, with 11 bases sitting between them. The CDR3 is 15 amino acids. Germline CDR1 reads GTSNPN; CDR2 reads SVGIG (reference sequence). The CDR3: CAWSVSGGRANVLTF. As DNA, the CDR3 is TGTGCCTGGAGTGTATCTGGGGGCCGGGCCAACGTCCTGACTTTC.

The gene calls are TRBV28 and TRBJ1-4; 9 positions agree with TRBD1. Germline V gene lookup returns CDR1 MDHEN and CDR2 SYDVKM. This CDR3 has 15 residues. Trimming removed 2 bases from V and 8 bases from J; junction bases left unmatched: 6. For the CDR3, the DNA is TGTGCCAGCAGTTTACCGGGACAGGGATGCGAAAAACTGTTTTTT. Its translation is CASSLPGQGCEKLFF. Complete variable domain (other parts from reference TRBV28 and TRBJ1-4): DVKVTQSSRYLVKRTGEKVFLECVQDMDHENMFWYRQDPGLGLRLIYFSYDVKMKEKGDIPEGYSVSREKKERFSLILESASTNQTSMYLCASSLPGQGCEKLFFGSGTQLSVL.

The chain employs TRBV15 and TRBJ1-3; a possible D gene is TRBD1 (6 bases). V dropped 0 bases and J dropped 3 bases, with 12 bases sitting between them. In germline, CDR1 is LNHNV, CDR2 YYDKDF (reference sequence). The CDR3 has 16 amino acids. CDR3 region: CATSRDMGASGNTIYF. The CDR3 region has the DNA TGTGCCACCAGCAGAGATATGGGGGCAAGTGGAAACACCATATATTTT.

J is TRBJ1-6 and V is TRBV4-3; 7 nucleotides agree with TRBD1. J was trimmed by 10 bases and V by 4 bases; bases with no gene match: 10. This CDR3 is 15 amino acids long. Germline V gives CDR1 LGHNA, CDR2 YSLEER. CDR3: CASSLTRVQGSPLHF. The CDR3 DNA reads as TGCGCCAGCAGCCTTACAAGGGTACAGGGGTCACCCCTCCACTTT.

This clone was picked up a small number of times. The chain uses TRBV6-5 and TRBJ1-1, with D maybe TRBD1 (5 bases). Between the trimmed V and J ends, which lost 6 bases and 3 bases, there was a span of 11 bases. Germline V gene lookup returns CDR1 MNHEY and CDR2 SVGAGI. The CDR3 loop spans 13 amino acids. DNA for the CDR3: TGTGCCAGCAGAGCCTGGGGGGACACTGAAGCTTTCTTT. Residues: CASRAWGDTEAFF.

The chain is built from TRBV18 and TRBJ1-3; unclear D gene. V was trimmed by 0 bases and J by 2 bases, leaving 8 bases between them. The germline V gene has CDR1 KGHSH and CDR2 LQKENI. This CDR3 comprises 15 residues. CDR3 amino acids: CASSPPSGTGNTIYF. CDR3 in DNA: TGTGCCAGCTCACCACCGTCGGGGACTGGAAACACCATATATTTT.

The chain joins TRBV7-2 to TRBJ1-5, with TRBD1 matching over 10 bases. The CDR3 spans 17 residues. The V gene's germline CDR1 is SGHTA and CDR2 FQGNSA. V lost 5 bases, J lost 2 bases, and 9 bases stayed unmatched. Written as DNA, the CDR3 is TGTGCCAGCAGCCTACTAATCGGGACAGGGGGCAATCAGCCCCAGCATTTT. Translating it yields CASSLLIGTGGNQPQHF.

The chain combines TRBV7-8 with TRBJ1-6, with D hard to call. The CDR3 consists of 16 residues. The germline V gene encodes CDR1 SGHVS and CDR2 FQNEAQ. V was trimmed by 0 bases and J by 0 bases, leaving 6 bases between them. This chain's CDR3 is CASSLAVGSYNSPLHF. CDR3 bases: TGTGCCAGCAGCTTAGCCGTGGGCTCCTATAATTCACCCCTCCACTTT.

This clone was seen a single time. The V and J genes are TRBV5-6 and TRBJ1-1, with D possibly being TRBD1 (5 bases). Germline-derived CDR1 and CDR2 are SGHDT and YYEEEE. The CDR3 spans 14 residues. The V gene lost 6 bases and the J gene lost 1 base, with 13 bases spanning the gap. The CDR3 region has the DNA TGTGCCAGCATCGACAGTGAGTGGAACACTGAAGCTTTCTTT. It translates to CASIDSEWNTEAFF.

In its sample, this clone was seen once. The chain links TRBV21-1 to TRBJ2-2; the table names TRBD1, a call not compared with the DNA. TRBV21-1 counts as a pseudogene. The CDR3 is 18 residues long. DNA for the CDR3: TGTGCCAGCAGCACGTTTCAGGGTTATGGTTTAAACACCGGGGAGCTGTTTTTT. This encodes CASSTFQGYGLNTGELFF.

This sequence joins TRBV7-2 and TRBJ1-4; the D gene is possibly TRBD1 (5 bases). The CDR3 is 14 amino acids. The germline V and J ends were trimmed by 5 bases and 9 bases, with 16 bases remaining between them. Germline CDR1 and CDR2: SGHTA and FQGNSA. CDR3 residues: CASSLGQGRKKLFF. CDR3 DNA: TGTGCCAGCAGCCTCGGGCAGGGAAGGAAAAAACTGTTTTTT. The full variable domain, rest sourced from reference TRBV7-2 and TRBJ1-4, is GAGVSQSPSNKVTEKGKDVELRCDPISGHTALYWYRQSLGQGLEFLIYFQGNSAPDKSGLPSDRFSAERTGGSVSTLTIQRTQQEDSAVYLCASSLGQGRKKLFFGSGTQLSVL.